These 29 T cell receptor beta chains came from one sample sequenced in a study of regulatory dendritic cells for organ transplantation. Profiling relied on immunoSEQ multiplex PCR, and the TCRdb table lists in-frame clones only, not all of them. The sample contains just under 30,000 clones, 75% to 80% of which appear only once. The sample taken for sequencing was memory CD4+ T cells from blood. Regarding subset: CD45RO+ memory T cells. Receptor source: a human donor in good health.

The V gene is TRBV15, the J gene TRBJ2-5; TRBD2 might be the D (6 bases). In germline, CDR1 is LNHNV, CDR2 YYDKDF (reference sequence). There are 16 residues in the CDR3. V was shortened by 1 base and J by 4 bases, with 16 bases between the two germline ends. CDR3 protein: CATSRVAAGGTETQYF. CDR3 nucleotide sequence: TGTGCCACCAGCAGAGTGGCCGCCGGGGGAACAGAGACCCAGTACTTC.

The V gene is TRBV21-1, the J gene TRBJ2-1; the table names TRBD2, a call not compared with the DNA. TRBV21-1 is noted as a pseudogene. The CDR3 consists of 16 residues. The CDR3 DNA reads as TGTGCCAGCAGCAAATGGACTAGCGGGAGCCCCGGGGTCCTGTTCTTC. Translating gives CASSKWTSGSPGVLFF.

This rearrangement joins TRBV9 to TRBJ2-3, with TRBD2 as a possible D gene (6 bases). CDR3 length: 15 amino acids. With 2 bases removed from V and 1 base from J, the gap between germline ends came to 11 bases. Germline CDR1 and CDR2: SGDLS and YYNGEE. In DNA form, the CDR3 reads TGTGCCAGCAGCGTGGTGCCTAGCGGCACAGATACGCAGTATTTT. Amino acid sequence: CASSVVPSGTDTQYF.

This clone was seen more than once but under ten times. V usage is TRBV19 and J usage is TRBJ2-3; perhaps D is TRBD1 or TRBD2 (5 bases each). Germline V gene data show CDR1 as LNHDA and CDR2 as SQIVND (reference sequence). This CDR3 has 14 residues. V lost 1 base and J lost 4, with 9 bases in between. Here the CDR3 reads CASSIGGAADTQYF. CDR3 DNA: TGTGCCAGTAGTATAGGAGGGGCCGCAGATACGCAGTATTTT.

This clone was seen a few times. V and J are TRBV5-4 and TRBJ2-7; TRBD2 aligns across 9 bases. Trimming cost V 3 bases and J 4 bases; bases outside gene matches: 5. The CDR3 contains 14 residues. The germline CDR1 and CDR2 sequences are SGHNT and YYREEE (reference sequence). In nucleotides, the CDR3 is TGTGCCAGCAGCTCGAGCGGGAGGTTGTACGAGCAGTACTTC. This gives the protein CASSSSGRLYEQYF.

The chain carries TRBV4-3 and TRBJ1-1; a weak D match, TRBD1 (5 bases). Germline values: CDR1 LGHNA, CDR2 YSLEER. The length of the CDR3 is 15 residues. Trimming took off 0 bases at V and 2 bases at J, with 10 bases between the two ends. The CDR3 protein is CASSQDLQGNTEAFF. Here the CDR3 DNA reads TGCGCCAGCAGCCAAGATCTCCAGGGTAACACTGAAGCTTTCTTT.

The genes are TRBV5-1 and TRBJ1-5; D is ambiguous. This CDR3 is 14 amino acids long. CDR1 and CDR2 from the germline V gene are SGHRS and YFSETQ. V was cut by 0 bases and J by 0 bases, with 4 bases left in between. The CDR3 reads CASSLGNSNQPQHF. The CDR3 DNA is TGCGCCAGCAGCTTGGGAAATAGCAATCAGCCCCAGCATTTT. The entire variable domain, with the rest obtained from reference TRBV5-1 and TRBJ1-5, is as follows: KAGVTQTPRYLIKTRGQQVTLSCSPISGHRSVSWYQQTPGQGLQFLFEYFSETQRNKGNFPGRFSGRQFSNSRSEMNVSTLELGDSALYLCASSLGNSNQPQHFGDGTRLSIL.

The chain joins TRBV9 to TRBJ2-7; TRBD1 matches 7 bases. With V trimmed by 4 bases and J by 5 bases, 15 bases remained unmatched. This CDR3 comprises 16 residues. Germline loops: CDR1 SGDLS, CDR2 YYNGEE. CDR3 amino acids: CASSSQIQGYCNEQYF. In DNA form, the CDR3 reads TGTGCCAGCAGCTCCCAGATACAGGGGTATTGCAACGAGCAGTACTTC.

This sequence joins TRBV5-1 and TRBJ2-3, with unresolved D. The CDR3 loop spans 13 amino acids. Trimming took off 2 bases at V and 0 bases at J, with 4 bases between the two ends. In germline, CDR1 is SGHRS, CDR2 YFSETQ. The CDR3 loop is CASSLSSTDTQYF. CDR3 nucleotide sequence: TGCGCCAGCAGCTTAAGTAGCACAGATACGCAGTATTTT. The full variable domain, rest sourced from reference TRBV5-1 and TRBJ2-3, is KAGVTQTPRYLIKTRGQQVTLSCSPISGHRSVSWYQQTPGQGLQFLFEYFSETQRNKGNFPGRFSGRQFSNSRSEMNVSTLELGDSALYLCASSLSSTDTQYFGPGTRLTVL.

The V and J genes are TRBV21-1 and TRBJ2-3; TRBD2 is the table's D call, not checked against the DNA. TRBV21-1 is assigned pseudogene status. The CDR3 contains 13 residues. The CDR3 protein is CATSRGGTDTQYF. The CDR3, as DNA: TGTGCCACCAGCCGCGGGGGAACAGATACGCAGTATTTT.

The CDR3 coding sequence is TGTGCCAGCAGCGATAGGACTAGCGGGAGAGAGATAACCGGGGAGCTGTTTTTT. Translating it yields CASSDRTSGREITGELFF. This chain joins TRBV5-5 and TRBJ2-2; 13 nucleotides align to TRBD2. The length of the CDR3 is 18 residues. Germline V gives CDR1 SGHKS, CDR2 YYEKEE (reference sequence). The V segment lost 4 bases and the J segment 5 bases; nucleotides outside the gene matches: 11.

V usage is TRBV11-3 and J usage is TRBJ2-7; 10 positions match TRBD2. Germline V CDR1 and CDR2: SGHNT, YENEEA. With 0 bases clipped from V and 4 bases from J, the junction kept 6 bases outside the gene matches. This CDR3 has 16 amino acids. The CDR3 is CASSLDIPSGRYEQYF. The DNA of the CDR3 is TGTGCCAGCAGCTTAGATATTCCTAGCGGGAGATACGAGCAGTACTTC.

This rearrangement joins TRBV28 to TRBJ2-3; 9 nucleotides match TRBD2. CDR3 length: 17 amino acids. The V segment lost 4 bases and the J segment 6 bases; nucleotides outside the gene matches: 14. Germline V gene lookup returns CDR1 MDHEN and CDR2 SYDVKM. CDR3 DNA sequence: TGTGCCAGCAGTTCCCATCCGGGCGGGAGGGCCGAGGATACGCAGTATTTT. The encoded protein is CASSSHPGGRAEDTQYF.

V gene TRBV5-6 combines with J gene TRBJ2-4, with D unclear. Per germline, CDR1 SGHDT and CDR2 YYEEEE. With 3 bases removed from V and 5 bases from J, the gap between germline ends came to 18 bases. The length of the CDR3 is 16 residues. CDR3 sequence reads: CASSSHTPGQENIQYF. As DNA, the CDR3 is TGTGCCAGCAGCTCTCATACCCCGGGCCAAGAAAACATTCAGTACTTC.

J is TRBJ2-1 and V is TRBV29-1; 7 bases map to TRBD2. The CDR3 spans 14 residues. V was clipped by 8 bases and J by 3 bases; unmatched bases: 10. Germline values: CDR1 SQVTM, CDR2 ANQGSEA. The CDR3 DNA sequence: TGCAGCTTCGGCCCGGGACTAAACTACAATGAGCAGTTCTTC. This sequence encodes CSFGPGLNYNEQFF.

The chain recombines TRBV18 with TRBJ2-7; 7 bases agree with TRBD1. From germline, CDR1 is KGHSH and CDR2 LQKENI. The CDR3 sequence is 14 residues long. Trimming cost V 2 bases and J 5 bases; bases outside gene matches: 6. The CDR3 reads CASSPYRGGDEQYF. CDR3 coding DNA: TGTGCCAGCTCACCATATAGAGGGGGCGACGAGCAGTACTTC.

The chain joins TRBV4-2 to TRBJ2-2; no definite D call. V dropped 0 bases and J dropped 6 bases, with 11 bases sitting between them. Germline CDR1 reads LGHNA; CDR2 reads YNFKEQ. The CDR3 length is 15 residues. CDR3 DNA: TGTGCCAGCAGCCAAGATCTCGACGTTTCCGGGGAGCTGTTTTTT. This encodes CASSQDLDVSGELFF.

The J gene is TRBJ2-7, the V gene TRBV28; tentative D call: TRBD2 (7 bases). Germline values: CDR1 MDHEN, CDR2 SYDVKM. V lost 8 bases and J 4 bases, leaving 27 bases between the germline ends. This CDR3 is built from 17 residues. The CDR3: CASAYPLAYIGGYEQYF. The CDR3 DNA sequence: TGTGCCAGCGCTTACCCACTAGCGTACATAGGGGGGTACGAGCAGTACTTC. Drawing the rest from reference TRBV28 and TRBJ2-7, the complete variable domain is DVKVTQSSRYLVKRTGEKVFLECVQDMDHENMFWYRQDPGLGLRLIYFSYDVKMKEKGDIPEGYSVSREKKERFSLILESASTNQTSMYLCASAYPLAYIGGYEQYFGPGTRLTVT.

This chain uses TRBV2 with TRBJ2-2; 13 positions match TRBD2. The CDR3 is made up of 17 amino acids. Germline V gene sequence: CDR1 SNHLY, CDR2 FYNNEI. Trimming took 3 bases from V and 5 from J; bases not matched to a gene: 6. This chain's CDR3 is CASSDRTSGSLTGELFF. Written as DNA, the CDR3 is TGTGCCAGCAGTGACAGGACTAGCGGGAGCTTGACCGGGGAGCTGTTTTTT.

This chain joins TRBV7-2 and TRBJ2-5; 12 positions match TRBD1. This CDR3 is 15 amino acids long. Germline V gene lookup returns CDR1 SGHTA and CDR2 FQGNSA. J gave up 5 bases and V 5 bases, and 6 bases lay outside the gene matches. CDR3 region: CASSPGTGGEETQYF. The CDR3 nucleotides read TGTGCCAGCAGCCCCGGGACAGGGGGCGAGGAGACCCAGTACTTC. Combining the CDR3 with reference TRBV7-2 and TRBJ2-5 gives the whole variable domain GAGVSQSPSNKVTEKGKDVELRCDPISGHTALYWYRQSLGQGLEFLIYFQGNSAPDKSGLPSDRFSAERTGGSVSTLTIQRTQQEDSAVYLCASSPGTGGEETQYFGPGTRLLVL.

The rearrangement links TRBV9 to TRBJ2-1; 14 bases line up with TRBD2. CDR1 and CDR2 from the germline V gene are SGDLS and YYNGEE. With V trimmed by 4 bases and J by 2 bases, 5 bases remained unmatched. The CDR3 totals 17 residues. CDR3 protein: CASSPGLAGAAYNEQFF. CDR3 coding DNA: TGTGCCAGCAGCCCGGGACTAGCGGGAGCCGCCTACAATGAGCAGTTCTTC.

This chain uses TRBV5-4 with TRBJ2-7; tentatively, D is TRBD1 (6 bases). Between the trimmed V and J ends, which lost 7 bases and 4 bases, there was a span of 15 bases. The CDR3 length is 13 residues. Germline lookup yields CDR1 SGHNT and CDR2 YYREEE (reference sequence). The CDR3 DNA reads TGTGCCAGCCAGAGAGAAGACAGGTACGAGCAGTACTTC. It yields the protein CASQREDRYEQYF.

The chain uses TRBV7-3 and TRBJ2-7, with unresolved D. The V gene's germline CDR1 is SGHTA and CDR2 FQGTGA. The CDR3 totals 13 residues. Trimming left V 3 bases short and J 3 bases short, with 9 bases between. The chain's CDR3 is CASSLRPYYEQYF. As DNA, the CDR3 is TGTGCCAGCAGCTTGCGGCCGTACTACGAGCAGTACTTC.

This clone was observed a single time. V and J are TRBV9 and TRBJ2-5; 8 bases align to TRBD1. Losses at the gene ends were 0 bases for V and 2 bases for J; bases not matched to a gene: 3. CDR3 length: 15 amino acids. Per germline, CDR1 SGDLS and CDR2 YYNGEE. CDR3 bases: TGTGCCAGCAGCGTAGAGGGACAGGCTCAAGAGACCCAGTACTTC. Translation: CASSVEGQAQETQYF.

The rearrangement joins TRBV28 to TRBJ2-7; D perhaps matches TRBD2 (6 bases). Trimming took 6 bases from V and 6 from J, leaving 21 bases between them. Germline loops: CDR1 MDHEN, CDR2 SYDVKM. This CDR3 comprises 15 residues. The CDR3 region has the DNA TGTGCCAGCAGGAGCCAACAGGCGGGGATAGGCGAGCAGTACTTC. This codes for CASRSQQAGIGEQYF.

The V call is TRBV9, the J call TRBJ2-2, with no clear D. The CDR3 totals 12 residues. Trimming removed 4 bases from V and 5 bases from J, with 6 bases in between. CDR1 and CDR2 from the germline V gene are SGDLS and YYNGEE. The CDR3 DNA reads as TGTGCCAGCAGCTTCCGAACCGGGGAGCTGTTTTTT. It translates to CASSFRTGELFF.

This clone has a handful of counts. This chain uses TRBV11-2 with TRBJ1-1; D possibly corresponds to TRBD1 (5 bases). The germline V gene encodes CDR1 SGHAT and CDR2 FQNNGV. CDR3 length: 14 residues. The V end lost 3 bases, the J end lost 5 bases, and 13 bases lay between the germline ends. This CDR3 reads CASSLQKRGTEAFF. CDR3 bases: TGTGCCAGCAGCTTGCAAAAAAGGGGAACTGAAGCTTTCTTT.

This chain connects TRBV5-6 to TRBJ1-2, with 9 positions matching TRBD1. After removal of 4 bases from V and 8 bases from J, the junction contained 12 bases not matched to a gene. The CDR3 is 15 residues long. The germline gives CDR1 SGHDT, CDR2 YYEEEE. CDR3 coding DNA: TGTGCCAGCAGCCAACGAGAGACAGGGGGGCGCGGCTACACCTTC. This gives the protein CASSQRETGGRGYTF.

The gene calls are TRBV6-6 and TRBJ2-5; no clear D. Germline CDR1 is MNHNY and CDR2 is SVGAGI (reference sequence). Trimming left V 7 bases short and J 4 bases short, with 22 bases between. The CDR3 contains 16 residues. The CDR3: CASKAQPGPTGETQYF. The CDR3 DNA sequence: TGTGCCAGCAAAGCCCAACCCGGGCCCACTGGAGAGACCCAGTACTTC.